In this sample, the clone carrying this TCR beta chain turned up once. Its antigen is not identified. The sample belongs to a study of shared clonotypes between healthy human individuals. The study, taken as a whole, reports: Clonotype sharing levels among donors were expected to vary with sequencing depth.

This CDR3 comprises 13 residues. Per germline, CDR1 SGHAT and CDR2 FQNNGV. Between the trimmed V and J ends, which lost 8 bases and 8 bases, there was a span of 16 bases. Here immunoSEQ multiplex PCR was the method, and the copy in TCRdb shows in-frame clones only, minus some. The data hold over a million clones, with 95% to 99% observed a single time. This rearrangement joins TRBV11-2 to TRBJ2-1; no clear D. Specimen: naive CD4+ T cells sorted from blood. The subset is: CD45RA+ positively selected. The clonotype originates from a man aged 25-40 years in good health. CDR3 nucleotide sequence: TGTGCCAGCGGCAGGTGGCTCGAGGATGAGCAGTTCTTC. It encodes CASGRWLEDEQFF.